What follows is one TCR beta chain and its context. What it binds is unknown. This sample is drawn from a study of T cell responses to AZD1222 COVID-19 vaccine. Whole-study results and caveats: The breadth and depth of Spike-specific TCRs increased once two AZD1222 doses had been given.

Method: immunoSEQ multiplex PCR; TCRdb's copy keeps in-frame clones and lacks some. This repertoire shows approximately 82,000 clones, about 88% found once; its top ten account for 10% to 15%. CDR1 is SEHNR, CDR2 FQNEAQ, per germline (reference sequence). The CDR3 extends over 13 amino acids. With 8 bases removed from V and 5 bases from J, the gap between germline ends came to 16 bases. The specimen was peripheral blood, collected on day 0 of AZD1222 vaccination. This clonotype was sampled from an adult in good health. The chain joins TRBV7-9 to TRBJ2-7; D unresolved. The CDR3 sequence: CASSSPPPDEQYF. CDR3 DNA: TGTGCCAGCTCGAGCCCCCCCCCAGACGAGCAGTACTTC.